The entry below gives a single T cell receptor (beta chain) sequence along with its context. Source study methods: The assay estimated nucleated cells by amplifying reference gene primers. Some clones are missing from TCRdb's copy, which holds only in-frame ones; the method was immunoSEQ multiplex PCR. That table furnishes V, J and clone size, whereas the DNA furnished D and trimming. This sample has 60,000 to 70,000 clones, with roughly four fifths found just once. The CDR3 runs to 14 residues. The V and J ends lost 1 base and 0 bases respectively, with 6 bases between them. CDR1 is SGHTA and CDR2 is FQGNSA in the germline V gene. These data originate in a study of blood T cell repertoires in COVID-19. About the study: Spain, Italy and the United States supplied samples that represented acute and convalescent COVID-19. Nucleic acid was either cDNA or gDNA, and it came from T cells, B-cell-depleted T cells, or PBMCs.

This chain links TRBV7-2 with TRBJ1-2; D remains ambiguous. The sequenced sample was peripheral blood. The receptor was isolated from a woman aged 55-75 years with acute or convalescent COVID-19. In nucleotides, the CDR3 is TGTGCCAGCAGCTTAGGCACAGCTAACTATGGCTACACCTTC. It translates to CASSLGTANYGYTF.